This T cell receptor (beta chain) was retrieved from a study of post-analysis software for immune sequencing data. The study, taken as a whole, reports: The study found TRBV5-6, TRBV5-1 and TRBV20-1 among about five TRBV segments more frequent in patients than controls.

The CDR3 sequence is 14 residues long. CDR1 and CDR2 from the germline V gene are DFQATT and SNEGSKA (reference sequence). The V segment lost 6 bases and the J segment 8 bases; nucleotides outside the gene matches: 10. TCR beta cDNA libraries included unique molecular identifiers. MiXCR, run by TCRdb on the PCR reads, gives a single entry per CDR3 protein. Of 740,000 or so distinct CDR3 sequences listed, about 50% are singletons. As concerns this clonotype: Its matching antigen is unknown.

The receptor comes from a girl aged 10-17 years with multiple sclerosis. The gene calls are TRBV20-1 and TRBJ2-1; 10 bases align to TRBD2. Sequenced: blood. CDR3 in DNA: TGCAGTGCAACGACTAGCGGGTTGATGGATGAGCAGTTCTTC. Encoded protein: CSATTSGLMDEQFF.